Each of the 9 T cell receptor beta chains below was sequenced from the same sample in a study of T cell changes during pregnancy in multiple sclerosis. Sequencing used immunoSEQ multiplex PCR; TCRdb keeps in-frame clones, though not all of them. The sample contains 30,000 to 40,000 clones, around 91% of which appear only once. The sample consisted of CD4+ T cells from peripheral blood mononuclear cells, taken in the second trimester of pregnancy. These receptors all come from a female donor with multiple sclerosis, enrolled in a pregnancy study.

The V and J genes are TRBV19 and TRBJ1-4; no firm D call. Germline V gene lookup returns CDR1 LNHDA and CDR2 SQIVND (reference sequence). CDR3 length: 16 residues. V gave up 5 bases and J gave up 7 bases, with 20 bases separating them. Written as DNA, the CDR3 is TGTGCCAGTAGTCTCGCGTTGGCGCAGCCAGGTGAAAAACTGTTTTTT. Its protein product is CASSLALAQPGEKLFF.

This sequence joins TRBV28 and TRBJ2-1; D remains unclear. Trimming took off 6 bases at V and 3 bases at J, with 9 bases between the two ends. This CDR3 comprises 13 residues. Germline V gene data show CDR1 as MDHEN and CDR2 as SYDVKM. The CDR3 spells CASSPADYNEQFF. In DNA, the CDR3 is TGTGCCAGCAGCCCTGCGGACTACAATGAGCAGTTCTTC.

The rearrangement links TRBV27 to TRBJ2-7; TRBD2 matches 9 bases. V dropped 8 bases and J dropped 3; count of bases not matched to a gene: 8. CDR3 length: 14 amino acids. The germline V gene encodes CDR1 MNHEY and CDR2 SMNVEV (reference sequence). CDR3 DNA: TGTGCCAGCTCCTTCCTAGCGGGAAACTACGAGCAGTACTTC. It is translated as CASSFLAGNYEQYF.

The V call is TRBV7-2, the J call TRBJ1-3; tentative D call: TRBD1 (5 bases). V lost 3 bases, J lost 3 bases, and 9 bases lay in between. CDR3 size: 14 residues. Germline assignment: CDR1 SGHTA and CDR2 FQGNSA. The CDR3, as DNA: TGTGCCAGCAGCTTCGCAGGGATTGGAAACACCATATATTTT. This translates into CASSFAGIGNTIYF.

The J gene is TRBJ2-7, the V gene TRBV7-9, with D possibly being TRBD2 (6 bases). The germline V gene has CDR1 SEHNR and CDR2 FQNEAQ (reference sequence). The V and J ends lost 0 bases and 6 bases respectively, with 18 bases between them. There are 16 residues in the CDR3. The CDR3 nucleotides are TGTGCCAGCAGCTTAGCTGGGGCGGGACCCTGGGGCGAGCAGTACTTC. Amino acid sequence: CASSLAGAGPWGEQYF.

V and J are TRBV19 and TRBJ1-1, with no clear D. CDR1 and CDR2 (germline): LNHDA, SQIVND (reference sequence). V lost 1 base, J lost 0 bases, and 3 bases lay in between. There are 13 residues in the CDR3. The CDR3 reads CASSIAMNTEAFF. In DNA, the CDR3 is TGTGCCAGTAGTATAGCAATGAACACTGAAGCTTTCTTT.

This chain connects TRBV18 to TRBJ1-2; 9 positions agree with TRBD1. CDR1 is KGHSH, CDR2 LQKENI, per germline. The CDR3 runs 19 residues. Trimming cost V 0 bases and J 0 bases; bases outside gene matches: 11. This CDR3 is CASSPPYRTGEGANYGYTF. CDR3 DNA sequence: TGTGCCAGCTCACCACCCTACAGGACAGGGGAAGGAGCTAACTATGGCTACACCTTC.

The chain recombines TRBV7-2 with TRBJ2-7; no clear D gene. V was cut by 2 bases and J by 4 bases, with 12 bases left in between. The CDR3 extends over 14 amino acids. Germline values: CDR1 SGHTA, CDR2 FQGNSA. DNA for the CDR3: TGTGCCAGCAGCTTAAACATACCCAGTTACGAGCAGTACTTC. This encodes CASSLNIPSYEQYF.

The chain recombines TRBV28 with TRBJ1-2, with D maybe TRBD1 (5 bases). Trimming removed 2 bases from V and 8 bases from J, with 15 bases in between. CDR3 length: 14 amino acids. Germline CDR1 and CDR2: MDHEN and SYDVKM. CDR3 region: CASSLLRQGRGYTF. The CDR3 DNA is TGTGCCAGCAGTTTACTCCGCCAGGGCCGAGGCTACACCTTC.